This TCR beta chain comes out of a study of regulatory T cells in long-lasting Graves disease. Time point given: newly diagnosed GD, antithyroid drugs for less than 3 months. PBMC-derived RNA was used for the TCR library. In this sample, this clonotype turned up many times. Antigen: not known. The CDR3 is 17 amino acids. From germline, CDR1 is SGHDN and CDR2 FVKESK. Between the trimmed V and J ends, which lost 1 base and 2 bases, there was a span of 17 bases. Study-wide findings and caveats: Thyroid tissue was not sampled; only peripheral blood was.

For TCR beta, libraries came from iRepertoire HTBI primers and Arm-PCR of CDR3 regions. TCRdb redid the calling of the multiplex PCR reads with MiXCR, one entry per CDR3 protein. The sample holds over 300,000 distinct CDR3 sequences, about 14% seen once. The sequence derives from a female donor with Graves disease. The rearrangement uses TRBV14 and TRBJ1-2; no firm D call. Sample: peripheral blood mononuclear cells (PBMCs), taken at new diagnosis, from a patient treated with antithyroid drugs. The DNA of the CDR3 is TGTGCCAGCAGCCAAGTTTATTATGGCAGCAGAAACTATGGCTACACCTTC. This gives the protein CASSQVYYGSRNYGYTF.